This T cell receptor (beta chain) stems from a study of blood T cells in healthy people across ages. V was pared by 0 bases and J by 2 bases, with 6 bases of the junction left unmatched. The CDR3 runs to 15 residues. Germline CDR1 reads DFQATT; CDR2 reads SNEGSKA (reference sequence). This clonotype was picked up a small number of times. Its target is unknown. Next came a second PCR, run for about 7 to 12 cycles, which used a sample-barcoded 5' primer along with a J-beta primer mix. A template-switch adaptor with 12 random nucleotides tagged each cDNA molecule. TCRdb reanalysed the 5' RACE reads using MiXCR and keeps one entry per CDR3 protein. The sample has approximately 670,000 distinct CDR3 sequences; around 43% are singletons. Overall study findings and caveats: Underestimates were what the diversity estimates from one million T cells were considered to be. The study found TCR beta diversity correlated strongly with naive T cell percentage.

The genes are TRBV20-1 and TRBJ2-5; 7 nucleotides agree with TRBD2. Specimen: blood. The sequence was obtained from a man aged 80 or over in good health. The CDR3 coding sequence is TGCAGTGCTAGAGATGGGACTACCCGGCAAGAGACCCAGTACTTC. As protein: CSARDGTTRQETQYF.